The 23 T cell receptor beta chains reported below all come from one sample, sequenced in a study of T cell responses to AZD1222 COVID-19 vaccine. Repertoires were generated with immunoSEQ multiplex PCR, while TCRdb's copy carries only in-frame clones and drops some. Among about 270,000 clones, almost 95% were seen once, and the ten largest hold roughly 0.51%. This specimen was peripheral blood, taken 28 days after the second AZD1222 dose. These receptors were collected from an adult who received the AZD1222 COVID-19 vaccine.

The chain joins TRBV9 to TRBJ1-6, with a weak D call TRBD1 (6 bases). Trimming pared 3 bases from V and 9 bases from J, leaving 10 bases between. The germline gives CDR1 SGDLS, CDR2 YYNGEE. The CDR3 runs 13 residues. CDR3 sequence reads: CASSEGGVSPLHF. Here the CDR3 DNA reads TGTGCCAGCAGCGAGGGGGGGGTTTCACCCCTCCACTTT.

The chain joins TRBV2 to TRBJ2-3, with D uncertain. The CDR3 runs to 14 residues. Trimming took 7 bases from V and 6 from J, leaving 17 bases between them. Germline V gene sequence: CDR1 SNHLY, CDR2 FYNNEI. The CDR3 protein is CASIRLRLPDTQYF. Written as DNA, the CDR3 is TGTGCCAGCATAAGACTCCGCCTCCCCGATACGCAGTATTTT. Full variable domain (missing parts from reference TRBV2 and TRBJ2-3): EPEVTQTPSHQVTQMGQEVILRCVPISNHLYFYWYRQILGQKVEFLVSFYNNEISEKSEIFDDQFSVERPDGSNFTLKIRSTKLEDSAMYFCASIRLRLPDTQYFGPGTRLTVL.

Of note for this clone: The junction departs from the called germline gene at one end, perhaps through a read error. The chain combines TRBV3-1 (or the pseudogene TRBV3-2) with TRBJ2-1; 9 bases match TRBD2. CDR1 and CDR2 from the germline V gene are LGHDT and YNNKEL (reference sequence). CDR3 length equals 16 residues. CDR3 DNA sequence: TGTGCCCGCAGCCCGTGGGGGGGCGGGGGGGCAGATGAGCAGTTCTTC. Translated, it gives CARSPWGGGGADEQFF.

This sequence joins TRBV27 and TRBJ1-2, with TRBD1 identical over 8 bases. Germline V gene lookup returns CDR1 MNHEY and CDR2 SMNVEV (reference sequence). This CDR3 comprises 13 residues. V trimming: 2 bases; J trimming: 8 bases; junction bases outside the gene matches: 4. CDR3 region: CASSLSRGRGYTF. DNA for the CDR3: TGTGCCAGCAGTTTAAGCAGGGGGCGAGGCTACACCTTC.

The CDR3 region has the DNA TGTGCCAGCAGCTTAGCGCGGACAGGACGCAATCAGCCCCAGCATTTT. Translation gives CASSLARTGRNQPQHF. The chain links TRBV7-9 to TRBJ1-5; 7 bases agree with TRBD1. The CDR3 runs 16 residues. Germline V gene lookup returns CDR1 SEHNR and CDR2 FQNEAQ (reference sequence). V lost 0 bases to trimming and J lost 2 bases; unmatched junction nucleotides: 4.

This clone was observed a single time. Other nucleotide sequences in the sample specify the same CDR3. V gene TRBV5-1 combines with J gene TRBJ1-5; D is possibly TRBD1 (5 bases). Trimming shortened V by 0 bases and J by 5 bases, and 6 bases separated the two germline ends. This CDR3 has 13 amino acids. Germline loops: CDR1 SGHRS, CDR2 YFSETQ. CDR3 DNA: TGCGCCAGCAGCTTGGGGGGGGATCAGCCCCAGCATTTT. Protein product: CASSLGGDQPQHF.

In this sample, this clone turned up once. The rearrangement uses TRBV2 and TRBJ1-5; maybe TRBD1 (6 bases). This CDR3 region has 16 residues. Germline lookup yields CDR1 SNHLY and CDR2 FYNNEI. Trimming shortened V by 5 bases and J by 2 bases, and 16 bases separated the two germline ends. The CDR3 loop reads CASSLRQGIGNQPQHF. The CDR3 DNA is TGTGCCAGCAGTCTCCGCCAGGGGATTGGCAATCAGCCCCAGCATTTT.

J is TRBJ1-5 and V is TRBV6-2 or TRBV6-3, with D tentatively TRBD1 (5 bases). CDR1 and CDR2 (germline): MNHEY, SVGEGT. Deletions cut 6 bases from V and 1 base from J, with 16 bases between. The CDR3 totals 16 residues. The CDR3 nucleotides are TGTGCCAGCAGCCCTTACCGGGGGGGAAGCAATCAGCCCCAGCATTTT. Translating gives CASSPYRGGSNQPQHF.

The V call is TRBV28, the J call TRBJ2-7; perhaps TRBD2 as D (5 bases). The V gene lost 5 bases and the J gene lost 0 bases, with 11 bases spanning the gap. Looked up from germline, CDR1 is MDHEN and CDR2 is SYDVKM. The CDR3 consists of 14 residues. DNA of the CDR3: TGTGCCAGCAGTGGGCCGGGGAGCTCCTACGAGCAGTACTTC. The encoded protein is CASSGPGSSYEQYF.

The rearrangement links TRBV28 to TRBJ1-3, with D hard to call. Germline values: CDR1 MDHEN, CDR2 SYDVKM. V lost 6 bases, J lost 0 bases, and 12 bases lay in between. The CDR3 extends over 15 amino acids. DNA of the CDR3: TGTGCCAGCAGGCGTACAGTCCGCTCTGGAAACACCATATATTTT. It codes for CASRRTVRSGNTIYF.

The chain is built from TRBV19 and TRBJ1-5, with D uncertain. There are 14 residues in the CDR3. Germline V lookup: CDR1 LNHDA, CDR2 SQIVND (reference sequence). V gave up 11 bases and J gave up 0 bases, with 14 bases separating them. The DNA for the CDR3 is TGTGCCTCCAAGGGCATGAATAGCAATCAGCCCCAGCATTTT. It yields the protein CASKGMNSNQPQHF.

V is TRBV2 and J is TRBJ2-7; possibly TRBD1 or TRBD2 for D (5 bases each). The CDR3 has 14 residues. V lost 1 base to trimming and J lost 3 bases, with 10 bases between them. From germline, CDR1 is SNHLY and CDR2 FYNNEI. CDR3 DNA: TGTGCCAGCAGTGAAGTCTTGGGGGACTACGAGCAGTACTTC. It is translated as CASSEVLGDYEQYF.

The CDR3 DNA reads TGCAGTGCTAGTCAAGGCGAAAGCAATCAGCCCCAGCATTTT. Translating gives CSASQGESNQPQHF. This chain connects TRBV20-1 to TRBJ1-5; D gene unclear. Per the germline V gene, CDR1 is DFQATT and CDR2 is SNEGSKA (reference sequence). The CDR3 covers 14 residues. V dropped 3 bases and J dropped 1 base, with 10 bases sitting between them.

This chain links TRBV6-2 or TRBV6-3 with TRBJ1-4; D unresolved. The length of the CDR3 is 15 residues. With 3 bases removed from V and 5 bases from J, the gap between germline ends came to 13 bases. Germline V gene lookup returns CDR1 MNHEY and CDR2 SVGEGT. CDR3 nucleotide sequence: TGTGCCAGCAGTTATTCGGCGACTCTAAATGAAAAACTGTTTTTT. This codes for CASSYSATLNEKLFF.

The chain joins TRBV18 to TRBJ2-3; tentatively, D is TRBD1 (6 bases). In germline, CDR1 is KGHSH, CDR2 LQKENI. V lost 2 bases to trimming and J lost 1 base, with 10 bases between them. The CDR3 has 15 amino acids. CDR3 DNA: TGTGCCAGCTCACCAGACAGGTCTCGCACAGATACGCAGTATTTT. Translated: CASSPDRSRTDTQYF. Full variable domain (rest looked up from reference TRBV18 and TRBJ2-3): NAGVMQNPRHLVRRRGQEARLRCSPMKGHSHVYWYRQLPEEGLKFMVYLQKENIIDESGMPKERFSAEFPKEGPSILRIQQVVRGDSAAYFCASSPDRSRTDTQYFGPGTRLTVL.

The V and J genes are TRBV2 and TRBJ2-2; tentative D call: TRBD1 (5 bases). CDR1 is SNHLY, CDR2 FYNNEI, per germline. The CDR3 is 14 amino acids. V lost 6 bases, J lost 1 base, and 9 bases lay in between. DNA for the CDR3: TGTGCCAGCAGCTTCGGACAGAACACCGGGGAGCTGTTTTTT. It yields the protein CASSFGQNTGELFF.

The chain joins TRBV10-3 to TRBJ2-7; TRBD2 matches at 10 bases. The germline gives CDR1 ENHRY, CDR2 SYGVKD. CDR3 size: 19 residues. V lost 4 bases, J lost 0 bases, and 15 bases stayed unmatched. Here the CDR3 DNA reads TGTGCCATCAGTGTTAAGGACTTAGTAGCGGGAGGACCCTCCTACGAGCAGTACTTC. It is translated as CAISVKDLVAGGPSYEQYF.

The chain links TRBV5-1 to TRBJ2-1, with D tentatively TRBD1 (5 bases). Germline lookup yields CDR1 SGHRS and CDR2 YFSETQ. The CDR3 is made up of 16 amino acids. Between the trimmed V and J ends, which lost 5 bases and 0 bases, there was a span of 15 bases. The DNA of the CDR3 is TGCGCCAGCAGTCCTACTGGGGCAGTCTCCTACAATGAGCAGTTCTTC. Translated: CASSPTGAVSYNEQFF.

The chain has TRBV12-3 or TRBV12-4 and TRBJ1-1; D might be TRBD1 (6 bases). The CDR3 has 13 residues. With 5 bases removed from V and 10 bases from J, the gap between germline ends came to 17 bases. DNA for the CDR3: TGTGCCAGCAGTACAGCGCAGGGGATCGGAGCTTTCTTT. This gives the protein CASSTAQGIGAFF.

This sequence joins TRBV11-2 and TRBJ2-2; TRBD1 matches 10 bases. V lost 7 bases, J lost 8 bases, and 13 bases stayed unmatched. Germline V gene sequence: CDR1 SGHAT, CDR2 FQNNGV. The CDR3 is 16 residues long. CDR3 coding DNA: TGTGCCAGCATCCCCGGGACAGGGGTTTTTTCGGGGGAGCTGTTTTTT. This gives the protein CASIPGTGVFSGELFF. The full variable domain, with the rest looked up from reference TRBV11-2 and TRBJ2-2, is EAGVAQSPRYKIIEKRQSVAFWCNPISGHATLYWYQQILGQGPKLLIQFQNNGVVDDSQLPKDRFSAERLKGVDSTLKIQPAKLEDSAVYLCASIPGTGVFSGELFFGEGSRLTVL.

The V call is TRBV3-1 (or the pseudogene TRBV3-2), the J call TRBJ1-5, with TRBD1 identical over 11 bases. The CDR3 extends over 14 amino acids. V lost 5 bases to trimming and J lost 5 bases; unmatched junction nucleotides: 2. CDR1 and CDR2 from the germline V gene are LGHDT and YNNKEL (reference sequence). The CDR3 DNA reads TGTGCCAGCAGCGGGACAGGGGGATATCAGCCCCAGCATTTT. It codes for CASSGTGGYQPQHF.

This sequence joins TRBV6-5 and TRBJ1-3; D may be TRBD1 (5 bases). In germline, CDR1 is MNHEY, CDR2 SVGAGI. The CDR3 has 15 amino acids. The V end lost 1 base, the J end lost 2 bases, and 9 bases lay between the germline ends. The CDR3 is CASSYFQGTGNTIYF. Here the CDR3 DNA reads TGTGCCAGCAGTTACTTCCAGGGTACTGGAAACACCATATATTTT.

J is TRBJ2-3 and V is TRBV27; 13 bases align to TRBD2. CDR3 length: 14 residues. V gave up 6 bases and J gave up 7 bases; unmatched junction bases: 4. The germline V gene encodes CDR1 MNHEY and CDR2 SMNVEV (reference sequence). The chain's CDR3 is CASRGLAGFNTQYF. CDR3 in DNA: TGTGCCAGCAGGGGACTAGCGGGATTTAATACGCAGTATTTT.